This entry lists 12 T cell receptor beta chains sequenced from one sample in a study of T cell responses to AZD1222 COVID-19 vaccine. Profiling relied on immunoSEQ multiplex PCR, and the TCRdb table lists in-frame clones only, not all of them. The data contain about 150,000 clones, about nine tenths of them singletons. The sample here was peripheral blood, taken on day 0 of AZD1222 vaccination. The receptors shown here come from an adult in good health.

The CDR3 is CASILAGGVADTQYF. The DNA for the CDR3 is TGTGCCAGCATCCTAGCGGGAGGGGTTGCAGATACGCAGTATTTT. The rearrangement joins TRBV28 to TRBJ2-3, with 12 bases that match TRBD2. The germline V gene has CDR1 MDHEN and CDR2 SYDVKM. CDR3 length: 15 amino acids. V dropped 7 bases and J dropped 4; count of bases not matched to a gene: 6.

The V call is TRBV5-1, the J call TRBJ1-6; D is perhaps TRBD1 (6 bases). V gave up 0 bases and J gave up 7 bases, with 14 bases separating them. CDR1 and CDR2 (germline): SGHRS, YFSETQ. The CDR3 runs to 16 residues. CDR3: CASSLEAGTSNSPLHF. CDR3 nucleotide sequence: TGCGCCAGCAGCTTGGAGGCAGGGACATCCAATTCACCCCTCCACTTT.

This clone appeared a single time. This chain links TRBV7-9 with TRBJ1-6; D unclear. This CDR3 contains 16 residues. V lost 5 bases to trimming and J lost 2 bases, with 13 bases between them. From germline, CDR1 is SEHNR and CDR2 FQNEAQ (reference sequence). The CDR3 here is CASSHHEMAYNSPLHF. The CDR3 DNA sequence: TGTGCCAGCAGCCACCACGAGATGGCCTATAATTCACCCCTCCACTTT.

As for this clone: A read error may account for a junction end that differs from germline. The V and J genes are TRBV6-5 and TRBJ1-6; 9 nucleotides align to TRBD1. The CDR3 loop spans 15 amino acids. The germline V gene has CDR1 MNHEY and CDR2 SVGAGI. In nucleotides, the CDR3 is TGTGCCAGCACTTACTCCGGGACAGGGAATTCACCCCTCCACTTT. It codes for CASTYSGTGNSPLHF.

The chain carries TRBV29-1 and TRBJ2-1; no clear D gene. CDR1 and CDR2 (germline): SQVTM, ANQGSEA. The CDR3 runs 12 residues. V shed 0 bases and J shed 8 bases, with 8 bases lying between them. In DNA, the CDR3 is TGCAGCGTTGAAGATGGCGGTTATGAGCAGTTCTTC. Residues: CSVEDGGYEQFF.

CDR3 in amino acids: CSVSGLAGGLLSYNEQFF. The CDR3 DNA is TGCAGCGTCTCCGGACTAGCGGGAGGGCTCCTCTCCTACAATGAGCAGTTCTTC. The rearrangement uses TRBV29-1 and TRBJ2-1, with 15 nucleotides matching TRBD2. Trimming removed 6 bases from V and 0 bases from J; junction bases left unmatched: 9. The germline gives CDR1 SQVTM, CDR2 ANQGSEA. The CDR3 runs to 18 residues.

V usage is TRBV10-3 and J usage is TRBJ2-3; D is uncertain. V dropped 10 bases and J dropped 2 bases, with 19 bases sitting between them. Germline V gene lookup returns CDR1 ENHRY and CDR2 SYGVKD. The CDR3 runs to 15 residues. This CDR3 reads CATKDSTENTDTQYF. The CDR3 bases are TGTGCCACCAAAGATTCTACGGAAAACACAGATACGCAGTATTTT.

V and J are TRBV2 and TRBJ1-2; D ambiguous. The CDR3 consists of 9 residues. CDR1 and CDR2 (germline): SNHLY, FYNNEI. V was clipped by 5 bases and J by 6 bases, with 1 base between them. CDR3 sequence (DNA): TGTGCCAGCAGTAATGGCTACACCTTC. It encodes CASSNGYTF.

The chain links TRBV5-5 to TRBJ2-2; 7 bases fit TRBD2. V lost 2 bases to trimming and J lost 1 base; unmatched junction nucleotides: 2. The germline V gene has CDR1 SGHKS and CDR2 YYEKEE (reference sequence). CDR3 length equals 15 residues. The CDR3 region has the DNA TGTGCCAGCAGCTTCTCTAGCGGGAACACCGGGGAGCTGTTTTTT. Protein: CASSFSSGNTGELFF.

This clone was seen a single time. This chain joins TRBV28 and TRBJ1-5; a possible D gene is TRBD1 (6 bases). CDR3 size: 14 residues. With 7 bases removed from V and 3 bases from J, the gap between germline ends came to 13 bases. Germline V gene data show CDR1 as MDHEN and CDR2 as SYDVKM. The CDR3 DNA reads TGTGCCAGCACCTTGGGGGGCCCCAATCAGCCCCAGCATTTT. As protein: CASTLGGPNQPQHF.

As concerns this clone: The junction does not match germline at one end; this may be a read error. The chain links TRBV13 to TRBJ2-1; 7 nucleotides agree with TRBD2. CDR3 length: 17 amino acids. CDR1 is PRHDT and CDR2 is FYEKMQ in the germline V gene (reference sequence). The CDR3 region is CASSPTERESFYDEQFF. In DNA form, the CDR3 reads TGTGCCAGCAGCCCCACCGAGCGGGAATCTTTCTACGATGAGCAGTTCTTC.

V usage is TRBV7-2 and J usage is TRBJ2-7; possible D gene TRBD2, 5 bases. The CDR3 sequence is 15 residues long. CDR1 is SGHTA, CDR2 FQGNSA, per germline. V shed 0 bases and J shed 0 bases, with 9 bases lying between them. The CDR3 loop reads CASSLAPAVSYEQYF. The DNA for the CDR3 is TGTGCCAGCAGCTTAGCACCAGCGGTCTCCTACGAGCAGTACTTC.